A selection of T cell receptor beta chains follows, all from one sample in a study of T cells in Graves' hyperthyroidism and ophthalmopathy. A single record per CDR3 protein comes from TCRdb applying MiXCR to the multiplex PCR reads. The repertoire includes a few hundred thousand distinct CDR3 sequences, approximately 48% of them detected once, and about 45% sits in the top ten. The sequenced material came from peripheral blood or thyroid tissue (not recorded which). These receptor sequences come from an adult woman with Graves' disease, either hyperthyroidism or ophthalmopathy (not recorded which). CDR3s include the opening cysteine and the closing phenylalanine or tryptophan. The order of the fields is V gene, clone size, CDR3 length, CDR3 protein. The size field is filled for only some rows; it gives once, few, many or a size class.

>TRBV19|NA|15
CASTHSGIRNQPQHF
>TRBV5-1|NA|17
CASSLVGSGRSKETQYF
>TRBV7-9|few|16
CASSPLFEAGSYEQYF
>TRBV7-4|NA|14
CASSLVGAHQGAFF
>TRBV24-1|few|11
CATSDGLSQHF
>TRBV15|NA|16
CATSRGLGTGDETQYF
>TRBV15|few|15
CATSRGMGVYYGHTF
>TRBV27|NA|15
CASTSTSRGYYGYTF
>TRBV15|NA|15
CATSSAGTPNYGYTF
>TRBV10-2|few|12
CASSDSGVGYTF
>TRBV11-2|many|16
CASSPRTGPLDAGYTF
>TRBV7-9|NA|22
CASSHRDRNYEQYFGPDQPQHF
>TRBV7-9|NA|16
CASSPVGTGHSDTQYF
>TRBV25-1|few|16
CASSDSGTGSDTEAFF
>TRBV5-4|NA|14
CASSLGREQETRYF
>TRBV28|few|17
CASSWKEGRANTGELFF
>TRBV7-2|once|17
CASSLSPGTGVGNTIYF
>TRBV7-2|many|16
CASSLSSSGSQETQYF
>TRBV5-8|NA|16
CASSLDRVGSGNTIYF
>TRBV7-2|NA|14
CASSLRGTGNTIYF
>TRBV5-5|many|15
CASSLAAGGPYEQYF
>TRBV20-1|many|13
CSARKTGRTEAFF
>TRBV20-1|many|14
CSARGTSWRGTQYF
>TRBV6-2/TRBV6-3|many|13
CASSWLSDQPQHF
>TRBV29-1|many|12
CSVVPAPGQQYF
>TRBV6-5|NA|10
CASSQGLLTF
>TRBV29-1|NA|11
CSSVDQGKAFF
>TRBV7-9|NA|16
CASSLTGHTGIYGYTF
>TRBV18|NA|15
CASSPGGRGQETQYF
>TRBV20-1|NA|13
CSARENTGNTIYF
>TRBV10-3|few|16
CAISDLLGLAGDEQYF
>TRBV5-1|NA|17
CASRFPTRTGSNEKLFF
>TRBV11-1|NA|18
CASSPRTSGRVQRGTQYF
>TRBV7-2|many|14
CASSLGPGFSPLHF
>TRBV19|NA|15
CASSVLGTGNQPQHF
>TRBV20-1|NA|17
CSARAHGNTSGDDGYTF
>TRBV20-1|NA|13
CSAQGLAGETQHF
>TRBV2|NA|12
CASSENRAGNTF
>TRBV10-3|NA|14
CATLTTGENYGYTF
>TRBV25-1|few|15
CASSDAAGGSYEQYF